The entry below describes one T cell receptor beta chain. The antigen remains unidentified. These data belong to a study of high-grade serous ovarian cancer treatment subgroups. As for the study in general: Each sample yielded on average about 7,000 unique TCR beta rearrangements from more than 13,000 reads.

The germline gives CDR1 MNHEY, CDR2 SMNVEV (reference sequence). CDR3 size: 13 residues. Trimming took 6 bases from V and 4 from J, leaving 7 bases between them. Tumor samples were obtained before definitive surgery or chemotherapy. Repertoires were generated with immunoSEQ multiplex PCR, while TCRdb's copy carries only in-frame clones and drops some. The repertoire has a few thousand clones, over 70% of them found once; the top ten carry more than 8.5%. Overall study findings and caveats: TCR relatedness rose with neoantigen level and trended with mutation load. Repertoire similarity ranged roughly 0.1 to 0.79 between tumors of one patient.

The TCR comes from a human donor with high-grade serous ovarian cancer. V gene TRBV27 combines with J gene TRBJ2-6; D uncertain. The sequenced sample consisted of tumor tissue. CDR3 sequence reads: CASSPRGANVLTF. CDR3 bases: TGTGCCAGCAGCCCAAGGGGGGCCAACGTCCTGACTTTC.